This paragraph reports one TCR beta chain. Its recognized antigen is unknown. Given a much more abundant clone one base away, this may be a read error. Measured from the cysteine to the phenylalanine, the CDR3 is 12 residues long. Only the CDR3 DNA is retained, 36 bases long and in frame from the first base. The germline V gene supplies CDR1 SNHLY and CDR2 FYNNEI. V loses 7 bases, J loses 4 bases, and the germline ends lie 7 bases apart. The study deep-sequenced TCR repertoires of sorted CD4+ and CD8+ blood T cells from severe aplastic anemia patients and healthy subjects. Ficoll-Paque density gradient centrifugation was used to isolate peripheral blood mononuclear cells. CD4+ and CD8+ T cells were sorted by FACS or magnetic beads before DNA extraction. This specimen comes from a study of CD8+CD57+ T cells in acquired aplastic anemia (dated by TCRdb to 2017 to 2018). Notes on the research overall: DNA extracted from sorted CD4+ and CD8+ cells had a mean of approximately 3.5 ug, with a range of about 0.18 to 27.4 ug.

Genomic DNA served as template for TCR beta VDJ combination and CDR3 sequence profiling. An Illumina HiSeq 2000 was the platform used for TCR repertoire sequencing. Under the source paper's analysis protocol: TRBV/TRBJ rearrangement plots, CDR3 size and DJ length profiles, and Simpson's diversity index were used to evaluate the repertoires. Whichever DNA sequence was most abundant in the deep sequencing data was defined as the immunodominant clone. CDR3 amino acid sequences were checked for sharing across subjects and were also compared against the VDJdb database and published repertoires. TCRdb trimmed the raw reads at Q25, called clones with MiXCR and kept productive beta chains. Rows with one shared CDR3 protein collapse into an entry with the most common genes and DNA. TCRdb's processing, not the study's, gives the V and J calls here. The sample records 200,000 or so distinct CDR3 sequences, around 66% of which are singletons. The top ten clones comprise around 46% of the sample.

Overall results and qualifications from the work: CD8+ Simpson's diversity did not differ significantly between patients and healthy controls (P=0.060). Although roughly 29 CD8+ CDR3 sequences were shared by patients and controls, these sequences appeared highly expressed in patients and within the immunodominant clones of patients.

The specimen was sorted CD4+, CD8+, or CD8+CD57+ T cells (not recorded which) from PBMCs. Rearrangement joined TRBV2 to TRBJ2-2; no confident D gene assignment can be made. The origin of this receptor is a human donor with severe aplastic anemia or a healthy control (not recorded which). The CDR3 sequence is CASTEITGELFF. In nucleotides, the sequence is TGTGCCAGCACAGAGATCACCGGGGAGCTGTTTTTT.